This T cell receptor (beta chain) was profiled in a study of blood T cells in healthy people across ages. Findings and limits, study-wide: Age advanced and TCR beta diversity per million T cells fell, roughly linearly. Higher diversity, along with more naive CD4+ cells, distinguished long-lived donors from aged donors.

The second PCR ran about 6 to 12 cycles with a sample-barcoded 5' primer and J-beta primers. Each cDNA was tagged by a template-switch adaptor containing 12 random nucleotides. A single record per CDR3 protein comes from TCRdb applying MiXCR to the 5' RACE reads. Of about 280,000 distinct CDR3 sequences in the sample, roughly a quarter are singletons; the top ten hold approximately 29%. This clonotype occurred a few times. Its antigen is undetermined. Trimming took 9 bases from V and 5 from J; bases not matched to a gene: 7. This CDR3 is 14 amino acids long. In germline, CDR1 is MDHEN, CDR2 SYDVKM. The donors, aged about 6 to 90, were healthy Caucasians from Russia.

Sequencing was done on a sample of blood. The receptor was derived from a woman aged 65 to 85 in good health. J is TRBJ2-2 and V is TRBV28; 9 nucleotides agree with TRBD1. CDR3 protein: CASLNRGPTGELFF. CDR3 coding DNA: TGTGCCAGTCTGAACAGGGGGCCGACCGGGGAGCTGTTTTTT.